A selection of T cell receptor beta chains follows, all from one sample in a study of siplizumab effects on memory and regulatory T cells. Profiled with immunoSEQ multiplex PCR; TCRdb holds only in-frame clones, not every one. Here the sample spans about 56,000 clones, about 97% being singletons. The source material was naive CD8+ T cells sorted from blood. These receptors originate from a human donor in good health. Each CDR3 is given with its conserved first and last residue. D genes are given only for firm matches. Size tells how often a clone was seen (once, few, many) or the class of an expanded clone, and some rows leave it out.

J gene	V gene	clone size	D gene	CDR3 protein	CDR3 DNA
TRBJ2-7	TRBV29-1	.	.	CSVDPGPPYEQYF	TGCAGCGTTGATCCAGGGCCCCCTTACGAGCAGTACTTC
TRBJ1-2	TRBV6-1	.	.	CASSAAGGGGYGYTF	TGTGCCAGCAGTGCCGCCGGGGGCGGGGGTTACGGCTACACCTTC
TRBJ2-5	TRBV29-1	.	TRBD2	CSGTTRGGETQYF	TGCAGCGGCACCACTAGGGGAGGGGAGACCCAGTACTTC
TRBJ2-7	TRBV5-8	.	.	CASSLGIDVSYEQYF	TGTGCCAGCAGCTTAGGAATAGACGTGTCCTACGAGCAGTACTTC
TRBJ2-7	TRBV28	.	.	CASSFEAGLIYEQYF	TGTGCCAGCAGTTTCGAGGCGGGTTTGATCTACGAGCAGTACTTC
TRBJ2-6	TRBV4-2	.	.	CASSQVRGDRSSGANVLTF	TGTGCCAGCAGCCAAGTCAGGGGAGATCGGTCCTCTGGGGCCAACGTCCTGACTTTC
TRBJ1-2	TRBV7-6	.	TRBD1	CASSPGTGYGYTF	TGTGCCAGCAGCCCCGGGACAGGGTATGGCTACACCTTC
TRBJ1-1	TRBV28	.	.	CASSLEGGNTEAFF	TGTGCCAGCAGTTTAGAGGGCGGGAACACTGAAGCTTTCTTT
TRBJ1-1	TRBV30	.	.	CAWSDSNTEAFF	TGTGCCTGGAGTGACTCGAACACTGAAGCTTTCTTT
TRBJ2-5	TRBV7-3	.	.	CASSLTPQETQYF	TGTGCCAGCAGCTTAACCCCCCAAGAGACCCAGTACTTC
TRBJ2-4	TRBV19	.	TRBD2	CASSIDGGLAGGRFAENIQYF	TGTGCCAGTAGTATAGATGGGGGACTAGCGGGAGGGCGTTTTGCGGAAAACATTCAGTACTTC
TRBJ2-7	TRBV5-8	.	TRBD2	CASRGAGGPYEQYF	TGTGCCAGCAGGGGGGCGGGAGGGCCATACGAGCAGTACTTC
TRBJ2-2	TRBV7-6	once	.	CASSLANTSKTGTVNTGELFF	TGTGCCAGCAGCTTAGCGAATACGAGTAAGACTGGGACGGTGAACACCGGGGAGCTGTTTTTT